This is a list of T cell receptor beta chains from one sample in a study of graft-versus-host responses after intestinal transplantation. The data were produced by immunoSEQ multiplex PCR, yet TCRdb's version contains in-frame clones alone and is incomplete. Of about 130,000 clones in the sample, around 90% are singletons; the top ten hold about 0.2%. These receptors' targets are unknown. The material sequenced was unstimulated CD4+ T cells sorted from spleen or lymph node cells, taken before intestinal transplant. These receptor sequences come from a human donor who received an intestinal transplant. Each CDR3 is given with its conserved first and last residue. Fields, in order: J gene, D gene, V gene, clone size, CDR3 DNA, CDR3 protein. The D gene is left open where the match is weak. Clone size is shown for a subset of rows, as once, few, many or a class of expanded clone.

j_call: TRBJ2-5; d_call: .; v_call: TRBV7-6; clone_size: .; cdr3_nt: TGTGCCAGCAGCTTAATGAGTGGAGTAGAGACCCAGTACTTC; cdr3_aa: CASSLMSGVETQYF
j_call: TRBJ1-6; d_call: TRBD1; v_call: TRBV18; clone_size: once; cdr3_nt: TGTGCCAGCTCACTTCCTCGGACAGGCGATAATTCACCCCTCCACTTT; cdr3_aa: CASSLPRTGDNSPLHF
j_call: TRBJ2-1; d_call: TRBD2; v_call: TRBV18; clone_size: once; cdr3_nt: TGTGCCAGCTCACCAGCGGGAGGGCATAGCGATGAGCAGTTCTTC; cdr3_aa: CASSPAGGHSDEQFF
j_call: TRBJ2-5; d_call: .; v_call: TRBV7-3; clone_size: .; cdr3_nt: TGTGCCAGCAGCTTGGGATACCAAGAGACCCAGTACTTC; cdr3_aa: CASSLGYQETQYF
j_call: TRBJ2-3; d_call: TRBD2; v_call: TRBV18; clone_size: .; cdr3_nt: TGTGCCAGCTCAGCCCTAATAGCGGGAGGGCCGACAGATACGCAGTATTTT; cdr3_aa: CASSALIAGGPTDTQYF
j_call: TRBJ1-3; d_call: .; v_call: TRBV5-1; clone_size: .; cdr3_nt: TGCGCCAGCAGCTTGGACGTCTCTGGAAACACCATATATTTT; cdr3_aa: CASSLDVSGNTIYF
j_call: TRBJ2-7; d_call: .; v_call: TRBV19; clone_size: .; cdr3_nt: TGTGCCAGTAGCCCCCTTCCGGGACACCCCTACGAGCAGTACTTC; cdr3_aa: CASSPLPGHPYEQYF
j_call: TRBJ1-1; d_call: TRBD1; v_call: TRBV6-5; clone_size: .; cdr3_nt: TGTGCCAGCAGTTACGACAGGGAGAACACTGAAGCTTTCTTT; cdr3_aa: CASSYDRENTEAFF
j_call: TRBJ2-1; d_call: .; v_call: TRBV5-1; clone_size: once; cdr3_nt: TGCGCCAGCAGCTTGAGGCGACAGCAGGGACTCCTCTCCTACAATGAGCAGTTCTTC; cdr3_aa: CASSLRRQQGLLSYNEQFF
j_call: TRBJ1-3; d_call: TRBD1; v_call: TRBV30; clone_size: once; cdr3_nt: TGTGCCTGGAGTAGGCGGACAGGGGCTGGAAACACCATATATTTT; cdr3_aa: CAWSRRTGAGNTIYF
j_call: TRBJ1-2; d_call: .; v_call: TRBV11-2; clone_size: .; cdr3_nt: TGTGCCAGCAGCTTATCTTGGACGGCAGCTAACTATGGCTACACCTTC; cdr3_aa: CASSLSWTAANYGYTF
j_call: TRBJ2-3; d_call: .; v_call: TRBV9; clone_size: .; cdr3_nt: TGTGCCAGCAGCGTGGACCAGACGACGCAGTATTTT; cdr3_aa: CASSVDQTTQYF
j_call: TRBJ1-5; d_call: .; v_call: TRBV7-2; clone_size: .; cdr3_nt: TGTGCCAGCAGCTCCGGGGACGTAAATAGCAATCAGCCCCAGCATTTT; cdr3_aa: CASSSGDVNSNQPQHF
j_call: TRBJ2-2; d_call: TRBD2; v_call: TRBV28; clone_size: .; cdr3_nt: TGTGCCAGCAGTTGGCGGGAGGTGACCGGGGAGCTGTTTTTT; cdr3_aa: CASSWREVTGELFF
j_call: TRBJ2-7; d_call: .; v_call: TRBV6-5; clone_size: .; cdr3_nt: TGTGCCAGCAGTCGCCAGTCTGCTGACTACGAGCAGTACTTC; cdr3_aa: CASSRQSADYEQYF
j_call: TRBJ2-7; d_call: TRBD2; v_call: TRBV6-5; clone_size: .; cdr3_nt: TGTGCCAGCAGTTACCAAGCGGGGTCCTCCTACGAGCAGTACTTC; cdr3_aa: CASSYQAGSSYEQYF
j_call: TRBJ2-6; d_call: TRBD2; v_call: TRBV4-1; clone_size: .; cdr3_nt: TGCGCCAGCAGCCAAGATGTGGGAGGGCCTGGGGCCAACGTCCTGACTTTC; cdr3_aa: CASSQDVGGPGANVLTF
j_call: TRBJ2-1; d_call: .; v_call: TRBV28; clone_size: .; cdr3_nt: TGTGCCAGCTCAGTTTATTTGGATAGGTCTTTTAATGAGCAGTTCTTC; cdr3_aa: CASSVYLDRSFNEQFF
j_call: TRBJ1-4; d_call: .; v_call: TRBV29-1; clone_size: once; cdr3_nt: TGCAGCGTTGACGGGGTGGGGGAAAAACTGTTTTTT; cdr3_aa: CSVDGVGEKLFF
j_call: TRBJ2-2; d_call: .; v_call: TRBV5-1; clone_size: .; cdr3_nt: TGCGCCAGCACCCTACCGTTGCCGAGAGGTGGGGAGCTGTTTTTT; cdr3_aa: CASTLPLPRGGELFF
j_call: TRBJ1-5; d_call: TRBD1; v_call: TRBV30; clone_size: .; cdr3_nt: TGTGCCTGGAGTCCAGGGGGAAAGCCCCAGCATTTT; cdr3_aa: CAWSPGGKPQHF
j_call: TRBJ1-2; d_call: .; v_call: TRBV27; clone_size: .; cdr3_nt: TGTGCCAGCAGTTTAGAGGGGGGGTTTAACTATGGCTACACCTTC; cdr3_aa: CASSLEGGFNYGYTF
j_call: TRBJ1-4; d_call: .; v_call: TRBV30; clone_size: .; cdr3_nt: TGTGCCTGGAGTCGGGACACCTCTAATGAAAAACTGTTTTTT; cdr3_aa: CAWSRDTSNEKLFF
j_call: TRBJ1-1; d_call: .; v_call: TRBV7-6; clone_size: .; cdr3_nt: TGTGCCAGCAGCTTGAACGGGGGGCGAGGGAACACTGAAGCTTTCTTT; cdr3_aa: CASSLNGGRGNTEAFF
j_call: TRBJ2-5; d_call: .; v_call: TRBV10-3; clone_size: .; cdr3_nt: TGTGCCATCAGTGTGACAGGCCAAGAGACCCAGTACTTC; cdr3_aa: CAISVTGQETQYF
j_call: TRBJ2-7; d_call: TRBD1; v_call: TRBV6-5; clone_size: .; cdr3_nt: TGTGCCAGCATCTTCTTACAGGGGGACGCCTACGAGCAGTACTTC; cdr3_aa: CASIFLQGDAYEQYF
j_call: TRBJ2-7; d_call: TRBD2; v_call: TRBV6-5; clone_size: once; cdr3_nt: TGTGCCAGCAGCCTACTAGCGGGAGCCTTGGGCGAGCAGTACTTC; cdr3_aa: CASSLLAGALGEQYF
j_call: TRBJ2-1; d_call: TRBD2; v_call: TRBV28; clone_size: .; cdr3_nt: TGTGCCAGCAGTGGGACTAGCTGGGAGGAGCAGTTCTTC; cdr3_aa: CASSGTSWEEQFF
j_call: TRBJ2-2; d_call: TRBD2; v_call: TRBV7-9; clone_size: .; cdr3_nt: TGTGCCAGCAGCAAAAGCGGGGTGGCCGGGGAGCTGTTTTTT; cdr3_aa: CASSKSGVAGELFF
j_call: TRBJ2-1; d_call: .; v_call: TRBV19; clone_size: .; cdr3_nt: TGTGCCAGTAGTATTGACGGGGTTTATGTGCAGTTCTTC; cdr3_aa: CASSIDGVYVQFF
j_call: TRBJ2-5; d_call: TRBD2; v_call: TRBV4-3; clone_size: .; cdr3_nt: TGCGCCAGCAGCCAAGATATCGGGGGAGGGGCCCAGTACTTC; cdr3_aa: CASSQDIGGGAQYF
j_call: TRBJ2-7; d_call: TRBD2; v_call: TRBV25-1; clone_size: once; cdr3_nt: TGTGCCAGCAGTGAATATACTAGCGGGAGAGGGGACGAGCAGTACTTC; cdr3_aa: CASSEYTSGRGDEQYF
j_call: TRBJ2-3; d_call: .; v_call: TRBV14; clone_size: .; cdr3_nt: TGTGCCAGCAGCCCGACCCGCACAGATACGCAGTATTTT; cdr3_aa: CASSPTRTDTQYF
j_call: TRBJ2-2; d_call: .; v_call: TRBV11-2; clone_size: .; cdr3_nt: TGTGCCAGCAGCTTGAAGTCCGGAGGGGTGGGCACCGGGGAGCTGTTTTTT; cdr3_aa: CASSLKSGGVGTGELFF
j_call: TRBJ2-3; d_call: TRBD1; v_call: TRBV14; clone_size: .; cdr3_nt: TGTGCCAGCAGCCATAACCTACAGGGGGCTCATACGCAGTATTTT; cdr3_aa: CASSHNLQGAHTQYF
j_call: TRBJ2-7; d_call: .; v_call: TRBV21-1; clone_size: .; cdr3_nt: TGTGCCAGCAGCAATAGGTGGCTAGCGGGAGGGCCGGATGAGGGCGAGCAGTACTTC; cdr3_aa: CASSNRWLAGGPDEGEQYF
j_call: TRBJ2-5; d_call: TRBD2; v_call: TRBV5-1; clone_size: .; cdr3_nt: TGCGCCAGCAGCCCCGTAGCGGGAGGTGGAGAGACCCAGTACTTC; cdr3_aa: CASSPVAGGGETQYF
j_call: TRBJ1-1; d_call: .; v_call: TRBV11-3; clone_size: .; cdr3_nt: TGTGCCAGCAGCTCGAGGACGGGCACTGAAGCTTTCTTT; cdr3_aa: CASSSRTGTEAFF
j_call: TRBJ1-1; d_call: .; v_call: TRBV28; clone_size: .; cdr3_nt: TGTGCCAGCAGTTTCCTTGGGGCCCTGAACACTGAAGCTTTTTTT; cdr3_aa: CASSFLGALNTEAFF
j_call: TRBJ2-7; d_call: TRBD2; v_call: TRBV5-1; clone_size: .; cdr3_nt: TGCGCCAGCAGCTTGCCTAGCGGGAGCTACGAGCAGTACTTC; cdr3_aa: CASSLPSGSYEQYF
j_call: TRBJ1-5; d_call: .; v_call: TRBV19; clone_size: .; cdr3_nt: TGTGCCAGTAGTATCGGAGAGACCAATCAGCCCCAGCATTTT; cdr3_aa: CASSIGETNQPQHF
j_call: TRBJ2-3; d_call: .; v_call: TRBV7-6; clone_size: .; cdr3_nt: TGTGCCAGCAGTTCGACCCCTGGTACGCAGTATTTT; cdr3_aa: CASSSTPGTQYF
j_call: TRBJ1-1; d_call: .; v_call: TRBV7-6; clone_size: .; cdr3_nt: TGTGCCAGCAGCTTAGAAATATCGGGAACACTGTTAGCTTTCTTT; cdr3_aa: CASSLEISGTLLAFF
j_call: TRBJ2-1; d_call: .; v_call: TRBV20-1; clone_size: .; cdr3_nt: TGCAGTGCTAGAGATTACAATGAGCAGTTCTTC; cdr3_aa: CSARDYNEQFF
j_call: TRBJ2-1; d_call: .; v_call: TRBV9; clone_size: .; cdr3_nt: TGTGCCAGCAGCGCCCCCGGGACCAAATATGATGAGCAGTTCTTC; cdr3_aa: CASSAPGTKYDEQFF
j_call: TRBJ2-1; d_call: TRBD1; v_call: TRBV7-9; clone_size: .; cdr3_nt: TGTGCCAGTCACCCAAACAGGGGGCGCGTGGTAGGTGAGCAGTTCTTC; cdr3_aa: CASHPNRGRVVGEQFF
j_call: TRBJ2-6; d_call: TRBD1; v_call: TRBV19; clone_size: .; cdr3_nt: TGTGCCAGTAGTACTCGACAGGGACCATTCTCTGGGGCCAACGTCCTGACTTTC; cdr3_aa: CASSTRQGPFSGANVLTF